A selection of T cell receptor beta chains follows, all from one sample in a study of blood T cell repertoires in COVID-19. Generated by immunoSEQ multiplex PCR, the TCRdb table keeps only in-frame clones and is missing some. The sample records some 250,000 clones, 70% to 90% being singletons. Sequencing was performed on peripheral blood. All receptors derive from a woman between 35 and 50 years old who had recovered from COVID-19. Each CDR3 is given with its conserved first and last residue. The D gene is left open where the match is weak. Some rows mark clone size as missing; the rest say once, few, many or name a class of expanded clone.

>TRBJ2-1|-|-|15|TRBV9
TGTGCCAGCAGCGTAGCTTTGCTAGCCCGGGATGAGCAGTTCTTC
CASSVALLARDEQFF
>TRBJ1-2|TRBD1|-|15|TRBV7-9
TGTGCCAGCAGCTTTAGTACAGGGGTTGACTATGGCTACACCTTC
CASSFSTGVDYGYTF
>TRBJ2-7|TRBD2|few|15|TRBV4-3
TGCGCCAGCAGCCCCCTAGCGGGAGGGCTCCACGAGCAGTACTTC
CASSPLAGGLHEQYF
>TRBJ2-7|TRBD1|-|14|TRBV5-1
TGCGCCAGCAGCCAAGGGACAGGGGGCGCCGAGCAGTACTTC
CASSQGTGGAEQYF
>TRBJ2-7|TRBD2|once|17|TRBV10-1
TGCGCCAGCAGTGAGGACGACCCTAGCGGGAGCACGCACGAGCAGTACTTC
CASSEDDPSGSTHEQYF
>TRBJ2-5|-|-|18|TRBV19
TGTGCCAGTCACGACCGTGGCAGGGGCAGGAGATACCAAGAGACCCAGTACTTC
CASHDRGRGRRYQETQYF
>TRBJ2-1|-|-|11|TRBV6-1
TGTGCCAGCAGTGAATTGGCCGAGCAGTTCTTC
CASSELAEQFF
>TRBJ1-1|-|few|16|TRBV6-6
TGTGCCAGCACCACCAGTGGGGGCGTGTTGAACACTGAAGCTTTCTTT
CASTTSGGVLNTEAFF
>TRBJ2-1|TRBD2|-|15|TRBV4-3
TGCGCCAGCAGCCCCCGGACTAGCGGATACAATGAGCAGTTCTTC
CASSPRTSGYNEQFF
>TRBJ1-5|-|-|17|TRBV27
TGTGCCAGCAGTTTAGGGGCAGGGCAGGGTAGCAATCAGCCCCAGCATTTT
CASSLGAGQGSNQPQHF
>TRBJ2-3|TRBD1|-|17|TRBV24-1
TGTGCCACCAGTGATTTCGCCGGACAGGGATTCACAGATACGCAGTATTTT
CATSDFAGQGFTDTQYF
>TRBJ1-2|-|-|15|TRBV5-1
TGCGCCAGCAGCCCGACAGCCTCGGGCCCCTATGGCTACACCTTC
CASSPTASGPYGYTF
>TRBJ1-6|-|few|17|TRBV18
TGTGCCAGCTCACCGGTCTTGCTACAGGGTGGGAATTCACCCCTCCACTTT
CASSPVLLQGGNSPLHF
>TRBJ2-2|-|-|13|TRBV19
TGTGCCAGCGGGAGTGCTAACACCGGGGAGCTGTTTTTT
CASGSANTGELFF
>TRBJ1-5|TRBD1|once|16|TRBV19
TGTGCCAGTAGGGGACAGGGGGTAAATAGCAATCAGCCCCAGCATTTT
CASRGQGVNSNQPQHF
>TRBJ2-2|-|-|13|TRBV5-6
TGTGCCAGCACGGGGGTGGGGGCCGGGGAGCTGTTTTTT
CASTGVGAGELFF
>TRBJ2-2|TRBD2|-|16|TRBV19
TGTGCCAGTAGTCGGTCCAGCGGGAGGTCGGGCGGGGAGCTGTTTTTT
CASSRSSGRSGGELFF
>TRBJ2-1|-|-|11|TRBV12-3/TRBV12-4
TGTGCCAGCAGTCGGTCGGATGAGCAGTTCTTC
CASSRSDEQFF
>TRBJ1-2|-|-|15|TRBV27
TGTGCCAGCAGTCCCCTCCCCGGTCCAAGCGGTGGCTACACCTTC
CASSPLPGPSGGYTF
>TRBJ2-7|TRBD1|-|14|TRBV5-1
TGCGCCAGCAGCTACAGACAGGGGGTCTACGAGCAGTACTTC
CASSYRQGVYEQYF
>TRBJ1-1|-|-|13|TRBV12-3/TRBV12-4
TGTGCCAGCAGGGTAACGGGACACCCTGAAGCTTTCTTT
CASRVTGHPEAFF
>TRBJ2-5|TRBD2|once|12|TRBV12-3/TRBV12-4
TGTGCCAGCGGGAGCGGGATAGAGACCCAGTACTTC
CASGSGIETQYF
>TRBJ2-3|TRBD1|-|17|TRBV4-3
TGCGCCAGCAGCCAGTCCACAGGGGTTTGGGGCACAGATACGCAGTATTTT
CASSQSTGVWGTDTQYF
>TRBJ2-1|TRBD2|-|17|TRBV15
TGTGCCACCAGCAGAGATGGTTGGACTAGCGGGAGGGTCGAGCAGTTCTTC
CATSRDGWTSGRVEQFF